This entry concerns a single T cell receptor beta chain. Its antigen is unknown. V was pared by 0 bases and J by 2 bases, with 16 bases between. The CDR3 is 17 amino acids. The germline V gene encodes CDR1 MNHEY and CDR2 SVGAGI. MiXCR, applied by TCRdb to the 5' RACE reads, yields one record per CDR3 protein. The sample lists 200,000 to 250,000 distinct CDR3 sequences; 7.5% were seen once. All of the donors were Caucasians in good health. The sample comes from a study of identical twins. Study results and caveats: Twins showed weaker excess sharing in their beta out-of-frame sequences.

The data also belong to a second study, concerning yellow fever vaccine responses in identical twins.

The origin of this receptor is a woman aged 18-29 years in good health. This chain links TRBV6-5 with TRBJ1-1, with D possibly being TRBD1 (6 bases). The sample taken for sequencing was memory (CD45RO+) T cells sorted from blood. The CDR3 protein is CASSYSSTGTLNTEAFF. CDR3 DNA sequence: TGTGCCAGCAGTTACTCTTCGACAGGAACCCTAAACACTGAAGCTTTCTTT.